Sequencing of this T cell receptor (beta chain) was carried out in a study of blood T cell repertoires in COVID-19. The germline V gene encodes CDR1 LGHDT and CDR2 YNNKEL (reference sequence). The CDR3 has 12 residues. Unmatched junction bases numbered 1, after V lost 4 bases and J lost 7 bases. In the source study's methods: The authors estimated nucleated cell counts from reference gene primer amplification. Using immunoSEQ multiplex PCR, the repertoire was profiled, and TCRdb retains in-frame clones only, with some absent. That table supplies the V and J calls and clone size; D and trimming were determined from the DNA. The data hold about 140,000 clones, with 60% to 80% observed a single time. In its sample, this clone was seen a few times.

The V and J genes are TRBV3-1 (or the pseudogene TRBV3-2) and TRBJ2-1; TRBD2 matches at 7 bases. This TCR came from a woman aged 45-60 years who had recovered from COVID-19. The sequencing sample was made of PBMCs or T cells enriched from blood (not recorded which). The CDR3, as DNA: TGTGCCAGCAGCCGGGGGGGAAATGAGCAGTTCTTC. Residues: CASSRGGNEQFF.